The clone carrying this T cell receptor (beta chain) was detected a few times. Amplification of ligated cDNA took four PCR rounds with SP2 and nested alpha and beta constant primers. Alpha and beta constant region primers primed reverse transcription for blood and skin samples. TCRdb processed the 5' RACE reads anew with MiXCR; each CDR3 protein has one entry. The sample holds some 60,000 distinct CDR3 sequences, approximately 8% seen once. This entry is derived from a study of naive and memory T cell subsets. J lost 1 base, V lost 6 bases, and 8 bases had no gene match. The germline CDR1 and CDR2 sequences are SGHRS and YFSETQ. The CDR3 consists of 15 residues. A UMI-containing oligonucleotide was joined by 3' ligation to the TCR cDNA template. Adult healthy volunteers gave 2.5 ml peripheral blood for whole-blood RNA.

The sequence derives from a female donor in good health. The chain uses TRBV5-1 and TRBJ2-5, with 8 bases matching TRBD2. CDR3 DNA: TGCGCCAGCATGCAGCCTAGCGGGTTCCAAGAGACCCAGTACTTC. It codes for CASMQPSGFQETQYF.